Sequencing of this T cell receptor (beta chain) was carried out in a study of blood T cell repertoires in COVID-19. The overall study: Sites in the United States, Italy and Spain provided acute and convalescent COVID-19 samples.

Trimming stripped 0 bases from V and 4 bases from J, with 10 bases between. The germline gives CDR1 SGDLS, CDR2 YYNGEE. CDR3 size: 14 residues. Methods used by the authors: Using reference gene primer amplification, nucleated cell counts were estimated. Profiled with immunoSEQ multiplex PCR; TCRdb holds only in-frame clones, not every one. The D gene and trimming were derived from the DNA, and the V and J assignments and clone size from that table. The sample lists roughly 71,000 clones; roughly 88% were seen once. The chain uses TRBV9 and TRBJ2-5; tentative D call: TRBD1 (5 bases). The sequence came from a man between 45 and 60 years old with acute or convalescent COVID-19. Sequencing was done on a sample of peripheral blood. CDR3 DNA: TGTGCCAGCAGCGTAGGGCAGGGTGGAGAGACCCAGTACTTC. Translation: CASSVGQGGETQYF.